This record concerns one T cell receptor beta chain sequence. This receptor's antigen is unknown. Base qualities are not recorded, but no much larger clone differs from it by a single base. CDR3 length: 15 amino acids, cysteine to phenylalanine. The kept DNA is CDR3 alone, 45 bases in frame from the first base. Sequences SGHTA (CDR1) and FQGTGA (CDR2) are obtained from the germline V gene. Trimming leaves V shorter by 5 bases and J shorter by 5 bases, with the junction holding 9 bases beyond the gene matches. The source of the sample is a study of graft-versus-host responses after intestinal transplantation (dated by TCRdb to about 2021). Regarding the complete study: Recipients received multivisceral, liver-intestinal, or isolated intestinal transplants. To identify alloreactive clones, pre-transplant mixed lymphocyte reaction products were sequenced and then compared with unstimulated pre-transplant donor and recipient T cells. The cohort enrolled about two dozen intestinal transplant recipients, one of whom was a retransplant, and a few patients without pretransplant specimens were excluded. Donor T cell macrochimerism was defined as a peak of at least 4% donor T cells among recipient peripheral blood mononuclear cells. Rather than being sequenced by the commercial service, samples from three later patients were sequenced in-house on an Illumina MiSeq and processed with MiXCR. After intestinal transplantation, graft-versus-host and host-versus-graft alloreactive T cell clones in the graft, circulation and bone marrow were tracked using bulk TCR-beta CDR3 sequencing. All recipients received anti-thymocyte globulin induction followed by maintenance tacrolimus and steroids for about three years. Study-wide findings and limitations: Early after transplant, peak levels of circulating GvH clones were found to be associated with declines in HvG clones. The relatively low number and heterogeneity of intestinal transplant patients limited the conclusions. High GvH to HvG T cell clonal ratios were observed in the allografts of patients with donor T cell macrochimerism. GvH clones were detected in recipient bone marrow, and some of these GvH clones were observed earlier in ileal mucosa or blood, consistent with an intestinal mucosal origin.

Taken with the paper, the label for time point translates to: cells obtained before transplantation from donor or recipient. CD3+CD4+ and CD3+CD8+ populations were FACS-sorted from unstimulated pre-transplant donor and recipient cells taken from spleen or lymph nodes. Library creation used the immunoSEQ multiplex PCR assay. For most patients, genomic DNA was isolated with the Qiagen DNeasy Blood and Tissue Kit and shipped frozen to Adaptive Biotechnologies for TCR sequencing. High-throughput TCR-beta CDR3 sequencing of genomic DNA from most patients was performed by Adaptive Biotechnologies. Per the source publication's procedure: Adaptive's ImmunoSEQ software was the source of the TCR sequencing data for 15 to 20 patients, while a few other patients were processed with MiXCR and VDJtools. To correct CD4 versus CD8 sorting errors, sequences present in both subsets at a frequency ratio below 5:1 were removed. CDR3 nucleotide sequences shared between donor and recipient were removed because their origin could not be assigned. At least 2-fold expansion over unstimulated cells and a minimum CFSE-low frequency of 0.002% (template counts) or 0.001% (read counts) were required for clones to be classified as alloreactive. A clone was considered mappable if detected in the sequenced pre-transplant spleen, lymph node, or MLR CFSE-low populations of the donor or recipient. The cumulative frequency of alloreactive clones was calculated as a percentage of all sequences, weighted by copy number. TCRdb's version of the immuneACCESS table is confined to in-frame rearrangements and falls short of the full clone set. An unresolved V gene accounts for under half of the shortfall where checked; the remainder is of unknown origin. That table is the source of V, J and clone size, and D and trimming were worked out from the DNA. For this sample the table gives 140,000 or so clones, of which 80% to 95% were detected only once. 0.15% to 0.2% of the sample comes from the top ten.

The sequence is built from TRBV7-3 and TRBJ2-1; 7 bases in between match TRBD2. The sequencing used unstimulated CD4+ T cells sorted from spleen or lymph node cells, collected before intestinal transplant. The source of this sequence is a human donor who received an intestinal transplant. The sequence in DNA is TGTGCCAGCAGCCGGTTCGGGACTACCCACAATGAGCAGTTCTTC. It translates as CASSRFGTTHNEQFF.